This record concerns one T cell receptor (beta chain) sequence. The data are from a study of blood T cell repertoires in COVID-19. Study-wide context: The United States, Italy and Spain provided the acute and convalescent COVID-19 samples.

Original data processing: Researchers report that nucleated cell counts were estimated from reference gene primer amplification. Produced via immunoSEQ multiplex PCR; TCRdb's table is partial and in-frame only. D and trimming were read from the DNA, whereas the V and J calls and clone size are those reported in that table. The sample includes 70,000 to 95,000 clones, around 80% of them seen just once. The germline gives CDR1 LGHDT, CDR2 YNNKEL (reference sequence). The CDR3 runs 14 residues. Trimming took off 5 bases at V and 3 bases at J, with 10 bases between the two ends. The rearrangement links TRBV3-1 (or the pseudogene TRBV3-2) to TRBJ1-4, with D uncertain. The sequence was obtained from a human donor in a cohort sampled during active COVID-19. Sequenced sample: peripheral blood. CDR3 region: CASSVTRSNEKLFF. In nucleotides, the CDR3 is TGTGCCAGCAGCGTGACTCGGTCTAATGAAAAACTGTTTTTT.